One sample yielded the 22 T cell receptor beta chains listed below, sequenced in a study of regulatory T cells in long-lasting Graves disease. TCR beta libraries were built with iRepertoire HTBI primers and Arm-PCR of CDR3 regions. TCRdb recomputed calls from the multiplex PCR reads with MiXCR, one row per CDR3 protein. The sample lists approximately 350,000 distinct CDR3 sequences; 10% to 15% were seen once. As for time point: newly diagnosed GD, antithyroid drugs for less than 3 months. RNA from PBMCs was the source of the TCR library. These same data were also listed under a study on T cells in Graves' hyperthyroidism and ophthalmopathy.

Sample: peripheral blood mononuclear cells (PBMCs), taken at new diagnosis, from a patient treated with antithyroid drugs. The receptors here all came from a woman in her late teens or twenties with Graves disease.

With regard to this clonotype: This may arise from a read error, as a much more abundant clone is one base away. The gene calls are TRBV6-2 or TRBV6-3 and TRBJ2-3, with D possibly matching TRBD2 (7 bases). The CDR3 has 16 residues. V shed 0 bases and J shed 7 bases, with 17 bases lying between them. The germline V gene encodes CDR1 MNHEY and CDR2 SVGEGT. The CDR3 region has the DNA TGTGCCAGCAGTTACTCGTGGGGGGGCCTTAGAAATACGCAGTATTTT. This encodes CASSYSWGGLRNTQYF.

The chain joins TRBV20-1 to TRBJ2-1, with TRBD1 matching 7 bases. The CDR3 consists of 11 residues. Germline V gene lookup returns CDR1 DFQATT and CDR2 SNEGSKA (reference sequence). The V gene end was trimmed by 0 bases and the J gene end by 12 bases; junction bases not matched to a gene: 2. The CDR3 bases are TGCAGTGCTAGAGATTGGGACAGGCAGTTCTTC. It specifies CSARDWDRQFF.

This clonotype was picked up many times. This chain connects TRBV2 to TRBJ2-1; TRBD2 might be the D (5 bases). V was clipped by 7 bases and J by 0 bases, with 13 bases between them. This CDR3 region has 15 residues. Germline V CDR1 and CDR2: SNHLY, FYNNEI. This CDR3 reads CASMVFGSSYNEQFF. The DNA of the CDR3 is TGTGCCAGCATGGTTTTTGGGAGCTCCTACAATGAGCAGTTCTTC.

This clonotype was counted only a few times. The genes are TRBV10-3 and TRBJ1-5; TRBD1 matches at 7 bases. Germline CDR1 is ENHRY and CDR2 is SYGVKD. V was clipped by 10 bases and J by 4 bases; unmatched bases: 10. The CDR3 runs 14 residues. The CDR3 is CATEPGQKNQPQHF. For the CDR3, the DNA is TGTGCCACCGAGCCGGGACAGAAAAATCAGCCCCAGCATTTT.

This clonotype came up many times. For the CDR3, the DNA is TGTGCCAGCAGCGCTAAATATAGTGGAGTGGCAGACCAAGGCACTGAAGCTTTCTTT. It translates to CASSAKYSGVADQGTEAFF. The chain is built from TRBV6-1 and TRBJ1-1, with D unresolved. The germline V gene encodes CDR1 MNHNS and CDR2 SASEGT. The ends were cut back, 6 bases at V and 4 bases at J, with 30 bases in the middle. This CDR3 is built from 19 residues.

At least ten counts were recorded for this clonotype. V gene TRBV20-1 combines with J gene TRBJ1-5; tentatively, D is TRBD1 (6 bases). Germline V gene sequence: CDR1 DFQATT, CDR2 SNEGSKA (reference sequence). The CDR3 runs to 16 residues. Trimming pared 4 bases from V and 7 bases from J, leaving 23 bases between. The CDR3 sequence is CSATSHTGGGGQPQHF. The CDR3 nucleotides read TGCAGTGCTACGAGTCACACTGGGGGCGGCGGACAGCCCCAGCATTTT.

This clonotype was counted many times. The J gene is TRBJ2-7, the V gene TRBV9; TRBD2 aligns across 9 bases. This CDR3 has 15 amino acids. The V gene end was trimmed by 0 bases and the J gene end by 6 bases; junction bases not matched to a gene: 7. Germline lookup yields CDR1 SGDLS and CDR2 YYNGEE. The CDR3 DNA sequence: TGTGCCAGCAGCGTAGCGGCGGGAGGGCCTGTCGAGCAGTACTTC. Amino acids: CASSVAAGGPVEQYF.

Ten or more counts support this clonotype. J is TRBJ2-1 and V is TRBV2; D is unclear. Between the trimmed V and J ends, which lost 1 base and 3 bases, there was a span of 7 bases. Germline CDR1 and CDR2: SNHLY and FYNNEI. The CDR3 contains 14 residues. Written as DNA, the CDR3 is TGTGCCAGCAGTGAAGTTATGAGCTACAATGAGCAGTTCTTC. Its protein is CASSEVMSYNEQFF.

This clonotype was found many times. The chain couples TRBV7-3 to TRBJ2-7, with D perhaps matching TRBD1 (6 bases). V lost 9 bases and J 2 bases, leaving 35 bases between the germline ends. CDR1 is SGHTA and CDR2 is FQGTGA in the germline V gene. The CDR3 length is 20 residues. CDR3 residues: CASLLPPFGDRTALPYEQYV. CDR3 in DNA: TGTGCCAGTCTTCTTCCCCCATTCGGTGACCGGACAGCACTACCCTACGAGCAGTACGTC.

This clonotype has just a few counts. J is TRBJ2-4 and V is TRBV20-1; D is perhaps TRBD1 (6 bases). This CDR3 contains 15 residues. Trimming removed 0 bases at V and 0 bases at J, with 9 bases between. Germline loops: CDR1 DFQATT, CDR2 SNEGSKA (reference sequence). The CDR3 loop is CSARDEGEAKNIQYF. The CDR3, as DNA: TGCAGTGCTAGAGATGAGGGGGAAGCCAAAAACATTCAGTACTTC.

This clonotype has a count of ten or more. The chain couples TRBV5-5 to TRBJ2-1; possible D gene TRBD1, 5 bases. In germline, CDR1 is SGHKS, CDR2 YYEKEE (reference sequence). The CDR3 covers 15 residues. V lost 1 base and J lost 4, with 12 bases in between. The CDR3 DNA reads as TGTGCCAGCAGCTTGACAGGAGTCACTTACAATGAGCAGTTCTTC. Amino acid sequence: CASSLTGVTYNEQFF.

This clonotype was found many times. V is TRBV12-3 or TRBV12-4 and J is TRBJ2-3; 11 bases fit TRBD2. Trimming cost V 3 bases and J 3 bases; bases outside gene matches: 11. The CDR3 length is 18 residues. The CDR3 here is CASSFPLGLAGRTDTQYF. Here the CDR3 DNA reads TGTGCCAGCAGTTTCCCCCTTGGACTAGCGGGTAGGACAGATACGCAGTATTTT.

This clonotype was found a few times. This chain uses TRBV4-3 with TRBJ1-2; TRBD1 agrees at 7 bases. Germline V lookup: CDR1 LGHNA, CDR2 YSLEER. Trimming at V came to 4 bases and at J to 3 bases, leaving 14 bases not matched to a gene. The CDR3 contains 17 residues. In DNA, the CDR3 is TGCGCCAGCAGCCCCCATGGAGCCCAGGGGGTCGACTATGGCTACACCTTC. Its translation: CASSPHGAQGVDYGYTF.

This clonotype came up a few times. One base away lies a much larger clone, so this may be a sequencing read error. CDR3 residues: CASRRGPYEQYF. DNA for the CDR3: TGTGCCAGCAGAAGGGGTCCCTACGAGCAGTACTTC. The chain carries TRBV2 and TRBJ2-7, with D perhaps TRBD1 (5 bases). The germline CDR1 and CDR2 sequences are SNHLY and FYNNEI. The CDR3 is 12 amino acids. V was cut by 6 bases and J by 2 bases, with 8 bases left in between.

There are many counts of this clonotype. CDR3 protein: CASSYQQNYEQYF. CDR3 coding DNA: TGCGCCAGCAGCTATCAGCAGAACTACGAGCAGTACTTC. The chain joins TRBV5-1 to TRBJ2-7, with D hard to call. CDR3 length: 13 residues. Per the germline V gene, CDR1 is SGHRS and CDR2 is YFSETQ. Trimming pared 3 bases from V and 3 bases from J, leaving 10 bases between.

This clonotype appeared many times. This rearrangement joins TRBV27 to TRBJ2-1; D is uncertain. This CDR3 has 11 residues. The V and J ends lost 10 bases and 7 bases respectively, with 11 bases between them. Germline assignment: CDR1 MNHEY and CDR2 SMNVEV (reference sequence). CDR3 in DNA: TGTGCCATAGTTTTTCGGAATGAGCAGTTCTTC. Protein product: CAIVFRNEQFF.

This clonotype came up many times. This rearrangement joins TRBV7-9 to TRBJ2-5, with 9 bases that match TRBD2. V dropped 2 bases and J dropped 5; count of bases not matched to a gene: 12. This CDR3 is 17 amino acids long. CDR1 SEHNR and CDR2 FQNEAQ come from the germline V gene (reference sequence). Here the CDR3 DNA reads TGTGCCAGCAGCTTATCCTGGGTAGCGGGAGATCGGGAGACCCAGTACTTC. This sequence encodes CASSLSWVAGDRETQYF. The complete variable domain, with remaining parts taken from reference TRBV7-9 and TRBJ2-5, reads DTGVSQNPRHKITKRGQNVTFRCDPISEHNRLYWYRQTLGQGPEFLTYFQNEAQLEKSRLLSDRFSAERPKGSFSTLEIQRTEQGDSAMYLCASSLSWVAGDRETQYFGPGTRLLVL.

This clonotype was counted only a few times. This sequence joins TRBV6-5 and TRBJ2-7, with 7 bases aligning to TRBD1. Trimming cost V 3 bases and J 5 bases; bases outside gene matches: 19. Germline V gene data show CDR1 as MNHEY and CDR2 as SVGAGI. This CDR3 region has 18 residues. CDR3 DNA sequence: TGTGCCAGCAGTTATCCAAAGACAGGGTTGAAGGGTTCCCACGAGCAGTACTTC. It encodes CASSYPKTGLKGSHEQYF.

This chain connects TRBV19 to TRBJ2-7; 7 bases map to TRBD1. This CDR3 is built from 16 residues. J lost 7 bases, V lost 4 bases, and 16 bases had no gene match. Germline CDR1 and CDR2: LNHDA and SQIVND (reference sequence). The CDR3 sequence is CASSTTRDSLLSEQYF. CDR3 in DNA: TGTGCCAGTAGTACGACCCGGGACAGTTTGTTGAGTGAGCAGTACTTC.

This clonotype was seen many times. This chain uses TRBV12-3 or TRBV12-4 with TRBJ1-2, with D tentatively TRBD1 (5 bases). Trimming removed 6 bases at V and 3 bases at J, with 11 bases between. The CDR3 is 13 residues long. The CDR3 protein is CASRPTADYGYTF. The CDR3, as DNA: TGTGCCAGCAGACCGACAGCCGACTATGGCTACACCTTC.

This clonotype was found many times. In nucleotides, the CDR3 is TGCAGTGCTAGGGAGGACAGCAATCAGCCCCAGCATTTT. This codes for CSAREDSNQPQHF. V usage is TRBV20-1 and J usage is TRBJ1-5; no reliable D call. CDR1 is DFQATT, CDR2 SNEGSKA, per germline (reference sequence). V shed 3 bases and J shed 1 base, with 7 bases lying between them. The CDR3 covers 13 residues.

This clonotype was seen at least ten times. CDR3 in DNA: TGTGCCAGCAGTTTAATAGGACAGGTCGCCTACGAGCAGTACTTC. Translation gives CASSLIGQVAYEQYF. The rearrangement joins TRBV28 to TRBJ2-7; the match to TRBD1 covers 7 bases. V lost 2 bases, J lost 2 bases, and 6 bases stayed unmatched. This CDR3 contains 15 residues. Germline CDR1 is MDHEN and CDR2 is SYDVKM.